A selection of T cell receptor beta chains follows, all from one sample in a study of regulatory T cells in long-lasting Graves disease. TCRdb fed the multiplex PCR reads into MiXCR, producing one record per CDR3 protein. The table records about 430,000 distinct CDR3 sequences, under 25% of them present only once. Sequencing used peripheral blood mononuclear cells (PBMCs), obtained when the disease was refractory, from a patient treated with antithyroid drugs. Receptor source: a female donor with Graves disease. Both conserved end residues are part of each CDR3. D genes are given only for firm matches. For some rows the clone size is stated as once, few or many, or as a class when expanded; others skip it.

cdr3_nt: TGTGCCAGCAGTCCGCCCACTCAGACAGATACGCAGTATTTT
cdr3_aa: CASSPPTQTDTQYF
j_call: TRBJ2-3
d_call: -
v_call: TRBV28
clone_size: many

cdr3_nt: TGTGCCAGCAGTTTATCCTCAGCGGGAGGGGAAGATACGCAGTATTTT
cdr3_aa: CASSLSSAGGEDTQYF
j_call: TRBJ2-3
d_call: TRBD2
v_call: TRBV28
clone_size: -

cdr3_nt: TGTGCCAGCAGCCTAGGACTAGCGGAGTACACAGATACGCAGTATTTT
cdr3_aa: CASSLGLAEYTDTQYF
j_call: TRBJ2-3
d_call: TRBD2
v_call: TRBV11-2
clone_size: -

cdr3_nt: TGTGCCAGGAGGGGAAGCGATCAGCCCCAGCATTTT
cdr3_aa: CARRGSDQPQHF
j_call: TRBJ1-5
d_call: -
v_call: TRBV2
clone_size: many

cdr3_nt: TGTGCCAGCTCACCAATTGTAACTAGCGTACAAGAGACCCAGTACTTC
cdr3_aa: CASSPIVTSVQETQYF
j_call: TRBJ2-5
d_call: TRBD2
v_call: TRBV18
clone_size: -

cdr3_nt: TGCAGTGCTCAAGGACAGGCCTACTCTGGGGCCAACGTCCTGACTTTC
cdr3_aa: CSAQGQAYSGANVLTF
j_call: TRBJ2-6
d_call: TRBD1
v_call: TRBV20-1
clone_size: -

cdr3_nt: TGTGCCAGCAGCCAAGATATAAACTCCTACGAGCAGTACTTC
cdr3_aa: CASSQDINSYEQYF
j_call: TRBJ2-7
d_call: -
v_call: TRBV3-1
clone_size: -

cdr3_nt: TGTGCCAGCTCACGAACAACTAATGAAAAACTGTTTTTT
cdr3_aa: CASSRTTNEKLFF
j_call: TRBJ1-4
d_call: -
v_call: TRBV18
clone_size: -

cdr3_nt: TGTGCCAGTCAGGAGGGCGGGGGCTCCTACGAGCAGTACTTC
cdr3_aa: CASQEGGGSYEQYF
j_call: TRBJ2-7
d_call: TRBD2
v_call: TRBV28
clone_size: -

cdr3_nt: TGCAGTGCTATCGCTAGCGGGAGAACCCCCGAGTTCTACGAGCAGTACTTC
cdr3_aa: CSAIASGRTPEFYEQYF
j_call: TRBJ2-7
d_call: TRBD2
v_call: TRBV20-1
clone_size: many

cdr3_nt: TGTGCCAGCAGTCCGAGCATTCAACAGGGATTTGGCAATCAGCCCCAGCATTTT
cdr3_aa: CASSPSIQQGFGNQPQHF
j_call: TRBJ1-5
d_call: -
v_call: TRBV28
clone_size: few

cdr3_nt: TGTGCCAGCAGTTTAGCGGAGGGTGAGCAGTTCTTC
cdr3_aa: CASSLAEGEQFF
j_call: TRBJ2-1
d_call: -
v_call: TRBV12-3/TRBV12-4
clone_size: few

cdr3_nt: TGTGCCAGCAGTTTACAGCTTAGCCCCTACGAGCAGTACTTC
cdr3_aa: CASSLQLSPYEQYF
j_call: TRBJ2-7
d_call: -
v_call: TRBV28
clone_size: many

cdr3_nt: TGTGCCAGCAGCCAACTGACAGGGTTTTCCACAGATACGCAGTATTTT
cdr3_aa: CASSQLTGFSTDTQYF
j_call: TRBJ2-3
d_call: TRBD1
v_call: TRBV2
clone_size: -

cdr3_nt: TGTGCCAGTAGTATGGGGCTGCACACTGAAGCTTTCTTT
cdr3_aa: CASSMGLHTEAFF
j_call: TRBJ1-1
d_call: -
v_call: TRBV19
clone_size: -

cdr3_nt: TGTGCCAGCAGCCAACTTGAACCGGGACGGGGCACCTATGGCTACACCTTC
cdr3_aa: CASSQLEPGRGTYGYTF
j_call: TRBJ1-2
d_call: -
v_call: TRBV3-1
clone_size: few

cdr3_nt: TGTGCCAGCAGTGAAGCTCCAGGGTTCCAAGATACGCAGTATTTT
cdr3_aa: CASSEAPGFQDTQYF
j_call: TRBJ2-3
d_call: -
v_call: TRBV6-1
clone_size: few

cdr3_nt: TGCGCCAGCAGCCAAGAGGGCATGAACTATGGCTACACCTTC
cdr3_aa: CASSQEGMNYGYTF
j_call: TRBJ1-2
d_call: -
v_call: TRBV4-1
clone_size: -

cdr3_nt: TGTGCCACCAGTGCCGCCGGGACAGGGTGGTCCTACGAGCAGTACTTC
cdr3_aa: CATSAAGTGWSYEQYF
j_call: TRBJ2-7
d_call: TRBD1
v_call: TRBV24-1
clone_size: -

cdr3_nt: TGTGCCAGCAGTGCGGGTATTGCCAAAAACATTCAGTACTTC
cdr3_aa: CASSAGIAKNIQYF
j_call: TRBJ2-4
d_call: -
v_call: TRBV2
clone_size: many

cdr3_nt: TGTGCCAGCAGTTTAAGTAGGGACACCGGGGAGCTGTTTTTT
cdr3_aa: CASSLSRDTGELFF
j_call: TRBJ2-2
d_call: -
v_call: TRBV7-3
clone_size: many

cdr3_nt: TGCAGTGCTAGAGATCCCCGAAGGACTAGCGGGGGGGGTGAGCAGTACTTC
cdr3_aa: CSARDPRRTSGGGEQYF
j_call: TRBJ2-7
d_call: TRBD2
v_call: TRBV20-1
clone_size: few

cdr3_nt: TGTGCCAGCAGCTTAGCGTCGGGACTAGCGGCCTACGAGCAGTACTTC
cdr3_aa: CASSLASGLAAYEQYF
j_call: TRBJ2-7
d_call: TRBD2
v_call: TRBV7-8
clone_size: few

cdr3_nt: TGTGCCAGCAGTCCAAGGGTGGGGCAAGAGACCCAGTACTTC
cdr3_aa: CASSPRVGQETQYF
j_call: TRBJ2-5
d_call: -
v_call: TRBV12-3/TRBV12-4
clone_size: few

cdr3_nt: TGCAGTGCCCCCCTTCAGCTGCGGGAGACCCAGTACTTC
cdr3_aa: CSAPLQLRETQYF
j_call: TRBJ2-5
d_call: -
v_call: TRBV20-1
clone_size: -

cdr3_nt: TGCGCCAGCAGCTTGCTAGCGGAAGGGGAGCTGTTTTTT
cdr3_aa: CASSLLAEGELFF
j_call: TRBJ2-2
d_call: TRBD2
v_call: TRBV5-1
clone_size: few

cdr3_nt: TGTGCCAGCAGTGCGGGACAGAATAATTCACCCCTCCACTTT
cdr3_aa: CASSAGQNNSPLHF
j_call: TRBJ1-6
d_call: TRBD1
v_call: TRBV12-3/TRBV12-4
clone_size: many

cdr3_nt: TGTGCCAGCAGCTTCCTGCGGACCGGGGAGCTGTTTTTT
cdr3_aa: CASSFLRTGELFF
j_call: TRBJ2-2
d_call: -
v_call: TRBV7-9
clone_size: -

cdr3_nt: TGTGCCAGCAGCCAAGATCAGCCAGGGCGCCGGGAGACCCAGTACTTC
cdr3_aa: CASSQDQPGRRETQYF
j_call: TRBJ2-5
d_call: -
v_call: TRBV3-1
clone_size: -

cdr3_nt: TGCAGTGCTAGAGACCCCGCCGGGACAGGTGGGAACACTGAAGCTTTCTTT
cdr3_aa: CSARDPAGTGGNTEAFF
j_call: TRBJ1-1
d_call: TRBD1
v_call: TRBV20-1
clone_size: many

cdr3_nt: TGTGCCAGCAGCTTAGTGGGACCAAACTATGGCTACACCTTC
cdr3_aa: CASSLVGPNYGYTF
j_call: TRBJ1-2
d_call: -
v_call: TRBV7-9
clone_size: few

cdr3_nt: TGTGCCAGCAGTGCAATTTCGGGCGGACTAGCGGGGCCCAATGAGCAGTTCTTC
cdr3_aa: CASSAISGGLAGPNEQFF
j_call: TRBJ2-1
d_call: TRBD2
v_call: TRBV2
clone_size: -

cdr3_nt: TGTGCCAGCAGCTATAAGGGGTTAGGCTACACCTTC
cdr3_aa: CASSYKGLGYTF
j_call: TRBJ1-2
d_call: -
v_call: TRBV7-2
clone_size: -

cdr3_nt: TGCAGCGTTCAGAAGAGGACGGCCCAAGAGACCCAGTACTTC
cdr3_aa: CSVQKRTAQETQYF
j_call: TRBJ2-5
d_call: -
v_call: TRBV29-1
clone_size: many

cdr3_nt: TGTGCCAGCAGCGCAGCCTCTAAACCCCCGAACACCGGGGAGCTGTTTTTT
cdr3_aa: CASSAASKPPNTGELFF
j_call: TRBJ2-2
d_call: -
v_call: TRBV14
clone_size: few

cdr3_nt: TGCGCCAGCAGCTCGCCTGACCGAGGGTACAATGAGCAGTTCTTC
cdr3_aa: CASSSPDRGYNEQFF
j_call: TRBJ2-1
d_call: -
v_call: TRBV5-1
clone_size: few

cdr3_nt: TGCGCCAGCACATCTGGGACAGGGGTTGAAGCTTTCTTT
cdr3_aa: CASTSGTGVEAFF
j_call: TRBJ1-1
d_call: TRBD1
v_call: TRBV5-1
clone_size: -